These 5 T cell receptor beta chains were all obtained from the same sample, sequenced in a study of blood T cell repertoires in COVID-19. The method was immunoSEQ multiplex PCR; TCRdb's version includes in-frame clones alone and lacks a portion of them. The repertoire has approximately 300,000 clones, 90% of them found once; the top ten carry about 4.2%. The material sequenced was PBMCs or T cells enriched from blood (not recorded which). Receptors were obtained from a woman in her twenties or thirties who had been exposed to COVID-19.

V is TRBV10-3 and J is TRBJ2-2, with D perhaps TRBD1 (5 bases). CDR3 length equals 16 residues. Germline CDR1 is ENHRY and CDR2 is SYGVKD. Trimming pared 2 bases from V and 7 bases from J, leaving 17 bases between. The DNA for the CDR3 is TGTGCCATCAGTGAGGCAGTGGGCAGGGCGATCGGGGAGCTGTTTTTT. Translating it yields CAISEAVGRAIGELFF.

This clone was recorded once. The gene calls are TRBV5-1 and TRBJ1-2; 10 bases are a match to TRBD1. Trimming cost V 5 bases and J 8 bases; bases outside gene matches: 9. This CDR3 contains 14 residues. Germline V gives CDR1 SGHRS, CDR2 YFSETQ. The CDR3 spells CASRLSGTGDGYTF. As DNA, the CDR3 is TGCGCCAGCAGACTCTCCGGGACAGGGGACGGCTACACCTTC.

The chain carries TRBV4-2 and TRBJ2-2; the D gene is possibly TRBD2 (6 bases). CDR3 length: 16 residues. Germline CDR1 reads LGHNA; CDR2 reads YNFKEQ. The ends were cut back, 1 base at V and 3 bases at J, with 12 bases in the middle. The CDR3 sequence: CASSQGPGGHTGELFF. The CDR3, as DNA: TGTGCCAGCAGCCAAGGCCCCGGGGGACACACCGGGGAGCTGTTTTTT.

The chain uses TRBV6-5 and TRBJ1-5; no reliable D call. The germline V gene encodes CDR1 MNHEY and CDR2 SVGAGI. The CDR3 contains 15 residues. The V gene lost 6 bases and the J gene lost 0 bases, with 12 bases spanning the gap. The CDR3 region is CASRVRFGSNQPQHF. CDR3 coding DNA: TGTGCCAGCAGAGTCAGGTTTGGTAGCAATCAGCCCCAGCATTTT.

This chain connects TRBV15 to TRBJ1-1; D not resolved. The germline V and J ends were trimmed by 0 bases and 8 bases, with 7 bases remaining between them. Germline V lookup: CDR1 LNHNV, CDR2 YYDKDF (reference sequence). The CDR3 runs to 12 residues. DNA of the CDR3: TGTGCCACCAGCAGAGAATCGGGGGAAGCTTTCTTT. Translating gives CATSRESGEAFF.